Following are 24 T cell receptor beta chains from one sample sequenced in a study of T-cell memory formation after mild COVID-19 (dated by TCRdb to about 2021). The method behind the library was 5' RACE. TCRdb shows the sequencer as Illumina NovaSeq 6000. The raw public reads went through TCRdb reprocessing: fastp at Q25, MiXCR clone calling, in-frame beta chains kept. Every entry covers one CDR3 protein and lists the most common genes and DNA from its rows. A total of about 350,000 distinct CDR3 sequences appear in this sample, around 27% of them only once. The ten largest clonotypes hold roughly 14% of the sample. The sample was PBMCs or a T cell subset sorted from them (not recorded which). All receptors come from an adult woman who had mild COVID-19 (a few samples of this study predate the infection). The sample titles of this study are shuffled in the database, so cell type and time point are left out; the donor was told from shared clones.

This clonotype has only one observation. The chain links TRBV2 to TRBJ1-5; D might be TRBD1 (5 bases). Looked up from germline, CDR1 is SNHLY and CDR2 is FYNNEI. The CDR3 runs to 14 residues. Trimming shortened V by 9 bases and J by 5 bases, and 17 bases separated the two germline ends. CDR3 loop: CASRRGGGYQPQHF. DNA for the CDR3: TGTGCCAGTCGGAGGGGTGGAGGGTATCAGCCCCAGCATTTT.

The V and J genes are TRBV11-3 and TRBJ2-7; 7 nucleotides line up with TRBD1. There are 15 residues in the CDR3. Germline values: CDR1 SGHNT, CDR2 YENEEA. V dropped 5 bases and J dropped 3; count of bases not matched to a gene: 10. CDR3 in amino acids: CASSPDRDKFYEQYF. CDR3 in DNA: TGTGCCAGCAGCCCTGACAGGGATAAGTTCTACGAGCAGTACTTC. The full variable domain, rest sourced from reference TRBV11-3 and TRBJ2-7, is EAGVVQSPRYKIIEKKQPVAFWCNPISGHNTLYWYLQNLGQGPELLIRYENEEAVDDSQLPKDRFSAERLKGVDSTLKIQPAELGDSAVYLCASSPDRDKFYEQYFGPGTRLTVT.

This chain links TRBV11-1 with TRBJ2-3; D not resolved. The germline V gene encodes CDR1 SGHAT and CDR2 FQDESV (reference sequence). V lost 6 bases and J 5 bases, leaving 6 bases between the germline ends. The CDR3 covers 11 residues. The CDR3, as DNA: TGTGCCAGCAGGGGTAAAGATACGCAGTATTTT. This gives the protein CASRGKDTQYF.

This clonotype came up a few times. The rearrangement joins TRBV11-3 to TRBJ2-7, with 7 bases matching TRBD2. Trimming took 5 bases from V and 7 from J; bases not matched to a gene: 11. The CDR3 runs 14 residues. CDR1 and CDR2 (germline): SGHNT, YENEEA. The CDR3 loop is CASSPSAGRGEQYF. The CDR3 DNA sequence: TGTGCCAGCAGCCCTAGTGCGGGGCGGGGGGAGCAGTACTTC.

This clonotype was picked up many times. The V gene is TRBV11-2, the J gene TRBJ1-1; D is ambiguous. CDR1 is SGHAT and CDR2 is FQNNGV in the germline V gene. Trimming removed 0 bases at V and 5 bases at J, with 13 bases between. The CDR3 runs to 15 residues. This chain's CDR3 is CASSLDRTGWTEAFF. The DNA for the CDR3 is TGTGCCAGCAGCTTAGATCGCACGGGGTGGACTGAAGCTTTCTTT.

The gene calls are TRBV29-1 and TRBJ2-7; 7 nucleotides agree with TRBD1. J gave up 3 bases and V 1 base, and 9 bases lay outside the gene matches. The CDR3 sequence is 15 residues long. CDR1 is SQVTM and CDR2 is ANQGSEA in the germline V gene. CDR3 in DNA: TGCAGCGTTGAAGGGCAGACAGGGAAAGGCTACGAGCAGTACTTC. Amino acids: CSVEGQTGKGYEQYF.

This clonotype came up a few times. The chain uses TRBV24-1 and TRBJ2-1, with D unresolved. From germline, CDR1 is KGHDR and CDR2 SFDVKD. The CDR3 spans 13 residues. Trimming pared 4 bases from V and 7 bases from J, leaving 10 bases between. The DNA for the CDR3 is TGTGCCACCAGTGAACCCAACAAAAATGAGCAGTTCTTC. Amino acids: CATSEPNKNEQFF.

V usage is TRBV30 and J usage is TRBJ2-7; TRBD2 agrees at 7 bases. The CDR3 runs 14 residues. Germline trimming cut 3 bases from V and 3 bases from J; bases unmatched to any gene: 8. Germline assignment: CDR1 GTSNPN and CDR2 SVGIG (reference sequence). DNA of the CDR3: TGTGCCTGGAGCAAGCGGGGAGTACTCTACGAGCAGTACTTC. It codes for CAWSKRGVLYEQYF.

This sequence joins TRBV13 and TRBJ2-7, with D uncertain. The CDR3 runs to 13 residues. The germline gives CDR1 PRHDT, CDR2 FYEKMQ (reference sequence). The V gene lost 5 bases and the J gene lost 5 bases, with 13 bases spanning the gap. The CDR3 DNA is TGTGCCAGCAGCATCGGGCTCCGGGACGAGCAGTACTTC. Residues: CASSIGLRDEQYF.

V and J are TRBV6-5 and TRBJ1-1; the D is unclear. V shed 0 bases and J shed 4 bases, with 9 bases lying between them. This CDR3 is built from 14 residues. Germline CDR1 is MNHEY and CDR2 is SVGAGI. The CDR3 DNA follows: TGTGCCAGCAGTTACTCAAGGGAGGCCACTGAAGCTTTCTTT. Its protein is CASSYSREATEAFF.

This clonotype was observed once. The V call is TRBV7-9, the J call TRBJ1-2; weak D call: TRBD1 (6 bases). Germline values: CDR1 SEHNR, CDR2 FQNEAQ (reference sequence). The length of the CDR3 is 13 residues. V was clipped by 6 bases and J by 4 bases, with 12 bases between them. The CDR3, as DNA: TGTGCCAGCAGACCCGGACAGAGCTATGGCTACACCTTC. Its protein is CASRPGQSYGYTF.

The chain joins TRBV9 to TRBJ2-5; TRBD1 is a possible D gene (5 bases). Between the trimmed V and J ends, which lost 1 base and 5 bases, there was a span of 9 bases. The V gene's germline CDR1 is SGDLS and CDR2 YYNGEE. This CDR3 has 13 residues. The CDR3 region is CASSVTGKETQYF. The DNA of the CDR3 is TGTGCCAGCAGCGTAACAGGAAAGGAGACCCAGTACTTC.

The rearrangement links TRBV12-3 or TRBV12-4 to TRBJ2-1; D not resolved. The germline V and J ends were trimmed by 0 bases and 8 bases, with 17 bases remaining between them. This CDR3 contains 16 residues. CDR3: CASSLARWGHLDEQFF. The CDR3 nucleotides are TGTGCCAGCAGTTTAGCGAGATGGGGTCACCTGGATGAGCAGTTCTTC.

The rearrangement links TRBV7-7 to TRBJ1-5, with unresolved D. The V end was cut by 5 bases, the J end by 3 bases, with 14 bases between. CDR3 length equals 15 residues. CDR1 is SSHAT, CDR2 FNYEAQ, per germline (reference sequence). CDR3 DNA sequence: TGTGCCAGCAGCACAGTTGGAGGACTCAATCAGCCCCAGCATTTT. Amino acids: CASSTVGGLNQPQHF.

This clonotype has a count of ten or more. The chain links TRBV5-1 to TRBJ1-1; 7 nucleotides line up with TRBD1. J was trimmed by 4 bases and V by 3 bases; bases with no gene match: 12. From germline, CDR1 is SGHRS and CDR2 YFSETQ. The length of the CDR3 is 16 residues. CDR3 nucleotides: TGCGCCAGCAGCTCCCGACAGGGAGGTATCGGCACTGAAGCTTTCTTT. Its translation: CASSSRQGGIGTEAFF.

The chain links TRBV5-6 to TRBJ1-5, with a possible D match to TRBD1 (5 bases). CDR1 is SGHDT, CDR2 YYEEEE, per germline. V lost 4 bases, J lost 2 bases, and 22 bases lay in between. The CDR3 runs 18 residues. The CDR3 reads CASSQPLSGHDGNQPQHF. The CDR3 region has the DNA TGTGCCAGCAGCCAACCCCTGTCAGGGCACGATGGCAATCAGCCCCAGCATTTT.

The chain employs TRBV5-5 and TRBJ2-6; TRBD1 agrees at 7 bases. The J segment lost 0 bases and the V segment lost 4 bases, leaving 10 bases of the junction unmatched. The CDR3 length is 18 residues. Germline-derived CDR1 and CDR2 are SGHKS and YYEKEE (reference sequence). CDR3 loop: CASSIRQGFSSGANVLTF. DNA of the CDR3: TGTGCCAGCAGCATTAGACAGGGTTTCAGCTCTGGGGCCAACGTCCTGACTTTC.

CDR3 nucleotide sequence: TGCGCCAGCAGAGGGGATTCCGAGCAGTACTTC. This sequence encodes CASRGDSEQYF. The chain carries TRBV5-1 and TRBJ2-7; D might be TRBD1 (5 bases). This CDR3 comprises 11 residues. V shed 5 bases and J shed 6 bases, with 9 bases lying between them. Germline CDR1 and CDR2: SGHRS and YFSETQ.

The chain links TRBV7-2 to TRBJ1-4; TRBD1 is a possible D gene (5 bases). This CDR3 has 15 residues. The germline V gene has CDR1 SGHTA and CDR2 FQGNSA. Trimming cost V 1 base and J 8 bases, with 14 bases left between them. The CDR3 here is CASSLGGGMGEKLFF. CDR3 sequence (DNA): TGTGCCAGCAGCTTAGGGGGGGGAATGGGAGAAAAACTGTTTTTT.

The V call is TRBV7-2, the J call TRBJ2-7; 11 nucleotides line up with TRBD1. V was pared by 5 bases and J by 6 bases, with 9 bases of the junction left unmatched. This CDR3 has 15 amino acids. CDR1 and CDR2 from the germline V gene are SGHTA and FQGNSA. The CDR3 is CASSAAPGTGGEQYF. CDR3 DNA sequence: TGTGCCAGCAGCGCAGCCCCCGGGACAGGGGGCGAGCAGTACTTC.

In this sample, this clonotype turned up a few times. This chain links TRBV6-5 with TRBJ2-2, with TRBD2 as a possible D gene (6 bases). This CDR3 spans 16 amino acids. CDR1 is MNHEY and CDR2 is SVGAGI in the germline V gene. V lost 5 bases to trimming and J lost 0 bases, with 13 bases between them. In DNA form, the CDR3 reads TGTGCCAGCAGTCCCCTCGGAGGGCCGAACACCGGGGAGCTGTTTTTT. Protein: CASSPLGGPNTGELFF.

This chain connects TRBV20-1 to TRBJ2-7; D may be TRBD2 (5 bases). The germline V and J ends were trimmed by 5 bases and 7 bases, with 15 bases remaining between them. CDR1 and CDR2 (germline): DFQATT, SNEGSKA (reference sequence). The CDR3 spans 12 residues. The CDR3 bases are TGCAGTGCTTGGTTAGAGACGGGGGAGCAGTACTTC. Translation gives CSAWLETGEQYF.

The V gene is TRBV7-9, the J gene TRBJ2-1; TRBD2 agrees at 12 bases. Germline lookup yields CDR1 SEHNR and CDR2 FQNEAQ (reference sequence). The V and J ends lost 5 bases and 11 bases, in that order; junction bases with no gene match: 4. The CDR3 extends over 13 amino acids. The CDR3 nucleotides are TGTGCCAGCAGCCCCGGACTAGCGGGACAGCAGTTCTTC. Translation gives CASSPGLAGQQFF. The complete variable domain, with remaining parts taken from reference TRBV7-9 and TRBJ2-1, reads DTGVSQNPRHKITKRGQNVTFRCDPISEHNRLYWYRQTLGQGPEFLTYFQNEAQLEKSRLLSDRFSAERPKGSFSTLEIQRTEQGDSAMYLCASSPGLAGQQFFGPGTRLTVL.

V gene TRBV29-1 combines with J gene TRBJ1-5; D possibly corresponds to TRBD1 (6 bases). Germline assignment: CDR1 SQVTM and CDR2 ANQGSEA. The CDR3 sequence is 14 residues long. V gave up 6 bases and J gave up 0 bases, with 12 bases separating them. Here the CDR3 DNA reads TGCAGCGTCGCCGAGGGGGGTAGCAATCAGCCCCAGCATTTT. Translation: CSVAEGGSNQPQHF.